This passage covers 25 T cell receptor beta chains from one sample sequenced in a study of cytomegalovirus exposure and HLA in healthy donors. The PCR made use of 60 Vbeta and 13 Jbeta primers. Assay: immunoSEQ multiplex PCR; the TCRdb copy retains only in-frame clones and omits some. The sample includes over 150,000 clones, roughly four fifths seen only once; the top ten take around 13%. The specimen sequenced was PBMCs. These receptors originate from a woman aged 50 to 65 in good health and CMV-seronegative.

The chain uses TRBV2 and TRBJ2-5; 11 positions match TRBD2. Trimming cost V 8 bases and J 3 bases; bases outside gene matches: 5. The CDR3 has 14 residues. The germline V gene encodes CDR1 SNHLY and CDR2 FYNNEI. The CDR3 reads CASSFSGGEETQYF. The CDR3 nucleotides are TGTGCCAGCTCCTTTAGCGGGGGGGAAGAGACCCAGTACTTC.

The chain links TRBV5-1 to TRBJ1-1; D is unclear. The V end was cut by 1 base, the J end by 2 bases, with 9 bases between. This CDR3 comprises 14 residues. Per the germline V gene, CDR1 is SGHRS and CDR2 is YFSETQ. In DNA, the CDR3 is TGCGCCAGCAGCTTGTCAGGATCTAACACTGAAGCTTTCTTT. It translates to CASSLSGSNTEAFF.

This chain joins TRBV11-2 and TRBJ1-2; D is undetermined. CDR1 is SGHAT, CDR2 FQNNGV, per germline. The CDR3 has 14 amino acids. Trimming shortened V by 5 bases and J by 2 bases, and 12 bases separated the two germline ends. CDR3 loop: CASSLSSKNYGYTF. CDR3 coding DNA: TGTGCCAGCAGCCTCTCCAGTAAAAACTATGGCTACACCTTC.

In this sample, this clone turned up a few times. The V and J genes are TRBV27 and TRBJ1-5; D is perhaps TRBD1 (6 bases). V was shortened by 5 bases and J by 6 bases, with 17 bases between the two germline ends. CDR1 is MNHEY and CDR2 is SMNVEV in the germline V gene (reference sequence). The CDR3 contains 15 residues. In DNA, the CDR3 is TGTGCCAGCAGTCTCGGACAGCCCGGCGCTCAGCCCCAGCATTTT. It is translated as CASSLGQPGAQPQHF.

In DNA, the CDR3 is TGTGCCAGTAGTCTATGGGACAAGGGGACCGGGGAGCTGTTTTTT. This encodes CASSLWDKGTGELFF. V usage is TRBV19 and J usage is TRBJ2-2, with D perhaps TRBD1 (6 bases). Trimming shortened V by 5 bases and J by 5 bases, and 15 bases separated the two germline ends. The germline V gene encodes CDR1 LNHDA and CDR2 SQIVND (reference sequence). The CDR3 has 15 residues.

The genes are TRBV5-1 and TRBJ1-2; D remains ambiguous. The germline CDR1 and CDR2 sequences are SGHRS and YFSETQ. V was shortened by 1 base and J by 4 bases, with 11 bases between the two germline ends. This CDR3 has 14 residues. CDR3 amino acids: CASSLFGTSYGYTF. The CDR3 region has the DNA TGCGCCAGCAGCTTGTTCGGTACGTCCTATGGCTACACCTTC.

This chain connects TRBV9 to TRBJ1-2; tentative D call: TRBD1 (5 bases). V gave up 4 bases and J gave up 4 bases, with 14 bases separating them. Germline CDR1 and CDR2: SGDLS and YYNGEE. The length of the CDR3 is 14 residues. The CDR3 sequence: CASSPAGPGYGYTF. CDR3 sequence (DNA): TGTGCCAGCAGCCCCGCGGGGCCGGGCTATGGCTACACCTTC.

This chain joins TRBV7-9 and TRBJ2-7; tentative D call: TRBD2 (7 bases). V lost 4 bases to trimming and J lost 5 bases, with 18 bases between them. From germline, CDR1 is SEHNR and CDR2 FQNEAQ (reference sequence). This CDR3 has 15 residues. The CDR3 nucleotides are TGTGCCAGCAGCTGGGGAGGGGGGGCCGTTGACGAGCAGTACTTC. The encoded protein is CASSWGGGAVDEQYF.

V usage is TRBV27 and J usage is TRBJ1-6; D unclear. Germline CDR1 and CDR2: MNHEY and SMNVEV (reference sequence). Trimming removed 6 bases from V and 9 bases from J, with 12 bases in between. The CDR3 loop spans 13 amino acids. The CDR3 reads CASSGQAGSPLHF. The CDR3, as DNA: TGTGCCAGCAGCGGCCAGGCGGGTTCACCCCTCCACTTT.

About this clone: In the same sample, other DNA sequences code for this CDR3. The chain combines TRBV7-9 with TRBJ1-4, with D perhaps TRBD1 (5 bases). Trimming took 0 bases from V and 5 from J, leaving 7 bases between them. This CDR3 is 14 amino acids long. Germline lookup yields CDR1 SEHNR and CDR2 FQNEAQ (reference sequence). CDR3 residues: CASSLAGGNEKLFF. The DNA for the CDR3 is TGTGCCAGCAGCTTAGCGGGGGGGAATGAAAAACTGTTTTTT.

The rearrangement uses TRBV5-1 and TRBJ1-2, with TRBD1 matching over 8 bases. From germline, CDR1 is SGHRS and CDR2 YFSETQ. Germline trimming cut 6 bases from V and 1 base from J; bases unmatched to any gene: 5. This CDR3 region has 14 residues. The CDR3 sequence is CASKAGQGNYGYTF. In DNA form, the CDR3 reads TGCGCCAGCAAGGCTGGACAGGGTAACTATGGCTACACCTTC.

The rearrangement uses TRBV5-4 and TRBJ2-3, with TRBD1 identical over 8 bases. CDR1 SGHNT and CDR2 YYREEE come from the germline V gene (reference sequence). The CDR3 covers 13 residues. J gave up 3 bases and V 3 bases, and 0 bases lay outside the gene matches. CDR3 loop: CASSWTGTDTQYF. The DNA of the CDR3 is TGTGCCAGCAGCTGGACAGGGACAGATACGCAGTATTTT.

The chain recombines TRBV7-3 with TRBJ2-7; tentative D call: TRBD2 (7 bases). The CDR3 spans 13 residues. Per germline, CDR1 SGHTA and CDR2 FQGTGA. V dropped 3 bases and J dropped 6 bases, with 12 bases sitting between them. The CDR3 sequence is CASSLGAGVEQYF. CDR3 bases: TGTGCCAGCAGCTTGGGGGCGGGAGTCGAGCAGTACTTC.

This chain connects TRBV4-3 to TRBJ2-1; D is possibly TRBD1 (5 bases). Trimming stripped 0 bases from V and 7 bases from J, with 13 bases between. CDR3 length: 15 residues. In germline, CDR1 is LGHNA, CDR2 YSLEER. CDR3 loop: CASSQDPQGRNEQFF. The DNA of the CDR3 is TGCGCCAGCAGCCAAGATCCCCAGGGTCGAAATGAGCAGTTCTTC.

CDR3 residues: CASSPTGYTEAFF. The CDR3 DNA sequence: TGTGCCAGCAGTCCAACAGGGTACACTGAAGCTTTCTTT. The chain employs TRBV28 and TRBJ1-1; D perhaps matches TRBD1 (6 bases). The CDR3 length is 13 residues. The germline V gene has CDR1 MDHEN and CDR2 SYDVKM. V dropped 5 bases and J dropped 3 bases, with 10 bases sitting between them. The whole variable domain, filled in from reference TRBV28 and TRBJ1-1, reads DVKVTQSSRYLVKRTGEKVFLECVQDMDHENMFWYRQDPGLGLRLIYFSYDVKMKEKGDIPEGYSVSREKKERFSLILESASTNQTSMYLCASSPTGYTEAFFGQGTRLTVV.

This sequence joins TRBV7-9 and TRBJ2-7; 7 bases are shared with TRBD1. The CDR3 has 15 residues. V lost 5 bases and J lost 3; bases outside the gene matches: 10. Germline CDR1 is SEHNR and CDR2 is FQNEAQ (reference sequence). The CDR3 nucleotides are TGTGCCAGCAGCAAGGACAGGTCGAGGGGCTACGAGCAGTACTTC. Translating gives CASSKDRSRGYEQYF. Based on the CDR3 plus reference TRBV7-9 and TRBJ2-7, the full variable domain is DTGVSQNPRHKITKRGQNVTFRCDPISEHNRLYWYRQTLGQGPEFLTYFQNEAQLEKSRLLSDRFSAERPKGSFSTLEIQRTEQGDSAMYLCASSKDRSRGYEQYFGPGTRLTVT.

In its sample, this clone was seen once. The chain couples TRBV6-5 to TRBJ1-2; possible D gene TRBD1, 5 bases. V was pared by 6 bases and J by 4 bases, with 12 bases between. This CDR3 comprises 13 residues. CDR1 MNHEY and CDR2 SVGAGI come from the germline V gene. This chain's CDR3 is CASSPDKLYGYTF. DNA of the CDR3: TGTGCCAGCAGCCCGGACAAGCTCTATGGCTACACCTTC.

CDR3 DNA sequence: TGTGCCAGCAGTGACACCTCCCGAGGTGCTTTCTTT. Its protein is CASSDTSRGAFF. V gene TRBV25-1 combines with J gene TRBJ1-1; D remains unclear. The CDR3 is made up of 12 amino acids. V was pared by 3 bases and J by 11 bases, with 13 bases between. Germline-derived CDR1 and CDR2 are MGHDK and SYGVNS.

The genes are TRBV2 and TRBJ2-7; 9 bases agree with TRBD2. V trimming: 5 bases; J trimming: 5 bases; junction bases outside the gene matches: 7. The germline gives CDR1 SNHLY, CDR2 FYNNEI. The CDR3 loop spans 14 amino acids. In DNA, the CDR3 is TGTGCCAGCAGTACTAGCGGGTATCCGAACGAGCAGTACTTC. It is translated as CASSTSGYPNEQYF.

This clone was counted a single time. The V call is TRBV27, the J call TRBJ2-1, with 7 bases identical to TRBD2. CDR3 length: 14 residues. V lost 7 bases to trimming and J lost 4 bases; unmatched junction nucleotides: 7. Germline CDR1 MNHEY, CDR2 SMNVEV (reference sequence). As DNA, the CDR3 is TGTGCCAGCAAAGCGGGAAAGGCGTACAATGAGCAGTTCTTC. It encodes CASKAGKAYNEQFF.

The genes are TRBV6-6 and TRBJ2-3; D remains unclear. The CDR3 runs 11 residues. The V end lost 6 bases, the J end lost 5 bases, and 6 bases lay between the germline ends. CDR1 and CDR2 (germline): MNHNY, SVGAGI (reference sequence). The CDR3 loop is CASSRGDTQYF. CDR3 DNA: TGTGCCAGCAGCCGAGGAGATACGCAGTATTTT.

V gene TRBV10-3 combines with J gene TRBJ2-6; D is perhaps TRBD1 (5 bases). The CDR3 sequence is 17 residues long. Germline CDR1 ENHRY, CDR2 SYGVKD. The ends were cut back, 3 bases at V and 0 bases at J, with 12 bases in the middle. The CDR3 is CAISEGASDSGANVLTF. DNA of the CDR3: TGTGCCATCAGTGAAGGGGCGTCCGACTCTGGGGCCAACGTCCTGACTTTC.

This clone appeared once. CDR3 protein: CASTLVEAANTEAFF. In DNA, the CDR3 is TGTGCCAGCACCCTAGTGGAAGCGGCTAACACTGAAGCTTTCTTT. The rearrangement uses TRBV7-9 and TRBJ1-1; D call uncertain. Germline CDR1 SEHNR, CDR2 FQNEAQ (reference sequence). V dropped 7 bases and J dropped 2 bases, with 17 bases sitting between them. The CDR3 is 15 residues long.

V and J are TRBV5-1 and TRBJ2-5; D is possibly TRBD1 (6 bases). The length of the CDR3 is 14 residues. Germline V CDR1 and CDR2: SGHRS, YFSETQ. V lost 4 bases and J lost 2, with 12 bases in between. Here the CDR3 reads CASSPQGTQETQYF. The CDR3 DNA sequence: TGCGCCAGCAGCCCACAGGGTACTCAAGAGACCCAGTACTTC.

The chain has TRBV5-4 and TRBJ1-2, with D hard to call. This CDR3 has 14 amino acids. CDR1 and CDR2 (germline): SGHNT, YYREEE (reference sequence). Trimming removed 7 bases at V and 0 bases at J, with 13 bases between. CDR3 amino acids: CASPEVLANYGYTF. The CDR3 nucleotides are TGTGCCAGCCCGGAGGTATTAGCTAACTATGGCTACACCTTC. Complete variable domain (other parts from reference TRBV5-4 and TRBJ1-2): ETGVTQSPTHLIKTRGQQVTLRCSSQSGHNTVSWYQQALGQGPQFIFQYYREEENGRGNFPPRFSGLQFPNYSSELNVNALELDDSALYLCASPEVLANYGYTFGSGTRLTVV.